A selection of T cell receptor beta chains follows, all from one sample in a study of T cell responses to AZD1222 COVID-19 vaccine. Clones were sequenced by immunoSEQ multiplex PCR, and TCRdb holds only the in-frame ones, with some missing. This table has tens of thousands of clones, approximately 84% appearing once. The sequencing here drew on peripheral blood, taken on day 0 of AZD1222 vaccination. These receptors all come from an adult in good health. Both conserved end residues are part of each CDR3. A D gene is named only where the DNA matches it firmly. Size values are once, few and many counts, or a class for expanded clones, and some rows have none.

d_gene	v_gene	len	j_gene	abundance	CDR3aa	CDR3nt
TRBD2	TRBV3-1/TRBV3-2	14	TRBJ2-1	-	CASSHRDYYNEQFF	TGTGCCAGCAGCCATCGGGACTACTACAATGAGCAGTTCTTC
-	TRBV2	12	TRBJ1-2	-	CASTLRWDGYTF	TGTGCCAGCACACTCAGGTGGGATGGCTACACCTTC
-	TRBV10-3	12	TRBJ1-1	-	CAISRGGTEAFF	TGTGCCATCTCTCGGGGGGGCACTGAAGCTTTCTTT
TRBD1	TRBV12-3/TRBV12-4	12	TRBJ1-2	-	CASTTGVERYTF	TGTGCCAGCACGACAGGGGTTGAGCGCTACACCTTC
TRBD1	TRBV6-5	16	TRBJ2-1	-	CASSYSTGGGYNEQFF	TGTGCCAGCAGTTACTCGACAGGGGGCGGCTACAATGAGCAGTTCTTC
-	TRBV2	12	TRBJ2-7	-	CASSGTFDEQYF	TGTGCCAGCAGTGGGACCTTCGACGAGCAGTACTTC
-	TRBV3-1/TRBV3-2	14	TRBJ2-2	once	CASSNGANTGELFF	TGTGCCAGCAGCAATGGGGCGAACACCGGGGAGCTGTTTTTT
-	TRBV12-2	16	TRBJ2-3	-	CASRLAAGTSTDTQYF	TGTGCAAGTCGCTTAGCAGCGGGGACTAGCACAGATACGCAGTATTTT
-	TRBV27	15	TRBJ1-2	-	CASSLWSGWRDGYTF	TGTGCCAGCAGTTTATGGTCTGGATGGCGGGACGGCTACACCTTC
-	TRBV6-5	13	TRBJ2-3	-	CASSTTDRSTQYF	TGTGCCAGCAGTACCACGGACCGTTCAACGCAGTATTTT
-	TRBV19	15	TRBJ2-4	-	CASSIDPGGTGLQYF	TGTGCCAGTAGTATAGACCCCGGGGGAACAGGCCTTCAGTACTTC
TRBD2	TRBV7-2	16	TRBJ2-1	-	CASSSNSGGGDNEQFF	TGTGCCAGCAGCTCCAATAGCGGGGGCGGGGATAATGAGCAGTTCTTC
-	TRBV5-1	13	TRBJ2-7	-	CASSADLAYEQYF	TGCGCCAGCAGCGCCGATTTAGCCTACGAGCAGTACTTC
-	TRBV19	12	TRBJ2-5	-	CASSPAAETQYF	TGTGCCAGTAGTCCGGCGGCTGAGACCCAGTACTTC
TRBD2	TRBV19	17	TRBJ2-1	-	CASTETASGIPYNEQFF	TGTGCCAGTACCGAGACGGCTAGCGGGATCCCCTACAATGAGCAGTTCTTC
-	TRBV28	11	TRBJ2-3	-	CASTSTDTQYF	TGTGCCAGCACCAGCACAGATACGCAGTATTTT
-	TRBV6-2/TRBV6-3	17	TRBJ2-7	-	CASSYPLWGPPPGEQYF	TGTGCCAGCAGTTACCCATTATGGGGGCCCCCTCCAGGCGAGCAGTACTTC
-	TRBV6-5	14	TRBJ1-4	-	CASIAAGNNEKLFF	TGTGCCAGCATTGCGGCAGGGAACAATGAAAAACTGTTTTTT
-	TRBV19	12	TRBJ1-5	few	CASSIGDQPQHF	TGTGCCAGTAGTATAGGGGATCAGCCCCAGCATTTT
TRBD1	TRBV29-1	15	TRBJ2-2	-	CSVVPGQSNTGELFF	TGCAGCGTAGTTCCGGGACAGTCCAACACCGGGGAGCTGTTTTTT
TRBD2	TRBV27	16	TRBJ2-5	-	CASSFLAGGLQETQYF	TGTGCCAGCAGTTTTCTAGCGGGAGGCCTCCAAGAGACCCAGTACTTC
-	TRBV7-7	13	TRBJ2-1	-	CASSLNTVNEQFF	TGTGCTAGCAGTTTAAACACCGTCAATGAGCAGTTCTTC
-	TRBV30	11	TRBJ1-6	-	CAWSLPKGLHF	TGTGCCTGGAGCCTCCCCAAGGGCCTCCACTTT
-	TRBV6-1	15	TRBJ2-7	-	CASSEGVGGAYEQYF	TGTGCCAGCAGTGAAGGGGTTGGAGGGGCCTACGAGCAGTACTTC
-	TRBV6-1	17	TRBJ1-4	-	CASSEFGNPATNEKLFF	TGTGCCAGCAGTGAATTTGGGAATCCCGCAACTAATGAAAAACTGTTTTTT
-	TRBV2	16	TRBJ1-5	-	CASSLMGAGAYQPQHF	TGTGCCAGCAGTCTCATGGGGGCAGGGGCTTATCAGCCCCAGCATTTT
-	TRBV6-5	13	TRBJ2-5	-	CASSSPTKEAQYF	TGTGCCAGCAGTTCACCGACGAAAGAGGCCCAGTACTTC
-	TRBV21-1	14	TRBJ2-7	few	CASTERWRTYEQYF	TGTGCCAGCACCGAACGGTGGCGAACCTACGAGCAGTACTTC
-	TRBV30	13	TRBJ1-4	few	CAWSQNANEKLFF	TGTGCCTGGAGTCAAAACGCTAATGAAAAACTGTTTTTT
-	TRBV2	13	TRBJ2-5	-	CASRKDSQETQYF	TGTGCCAGCAGGAAGGACAGTCAAGAGACCCAGTACTTC
TRBD1	TRBV10-3	14	TRBJ2-7	-	CAIRDRQGADEQYF	TGTGCCATCAGGGATAGACAGGGGGCGGACGAGCAGTACTTC